Below, 26 T cell receptor beta chains from the same sample are listed, as sequenced in a study of blood T cell repertoires in COVID-19 (TCRdb year 2020). Receptors were amplified or captured by the immunoSEQ multiplex PCR assay. The table comes from immuneACCESS by way of TCRdb, which keeps in-frame sequences with V and J called. Part of the clones is missing from these tables; in studies checked, under half for an unresolved V gene and the rest for unknown reasons. Here the sample has approximately 530,000 clones; about 89% occur a single time. Less than 9% of the sample rests with the top ten. The sequenced material came from peripheral blood. These receptors were obtained from a woman aged 45-60 years with COVID-19, enrolled during active disease.

The gene calls are TRBV30 and TRBJ2-7, with TRBD1 matching 7 bases. This CDR3 spans 14 amino acids. Unmatched junction bases numbered 10, after V lost 6 bases and J lost 2 bases. Germline lookup yields CDR1 GTSNPN and CDR2 SVGIG (reference sequence). CDR3 DNA: TGTGCCTGCCCCCTCCGGGACAGACCCTACGAGCAGTACTTC. Translating it yields CACPLRDRPYEQYF.

The chain is built from TRBV6-2 or TRBV6-3 and TRBJ1-3; TRBD1 might be the D (5 bases). There are 15 residues in the CDR3. The germline V gene has CDR1 MNHEY and CDR2 SVGEGT. The V end lost 2 bases, the J end lost 0 bases, and 8 bases lay between the germline ends. The CDR3 region is CASSYGAPSGNTIYF. The CDR3 bases are TGTGCCAGCAGTTACGGGGCTCCCTCTGGAAACACCATATATTTT.

The chain recombines TRBV5-1 with TRBJ1-2, with a weak D call TRBD1 (6 bases). Germline loops: CDR1 SGHRS, CDR2 YFSETQ. Trimming removed 3 bases from V and 1 base from J, with 10 bases in between. This CDR3 comprises 14 residues. As DNA, the CDR3 is TGCGCCAGCAGCTACAACAGGGATAACTATGGCTACACCTTC. Amino acids: CASSYNRDNYGYTF. The complete variable domain, with remaining parts taken from reference TRBV5-1 and TRBJ1-2, reads KAGVTQTPRYLIKTRGQQVTLSCSPISGHRSVSWYQQTPGQGLQFLFEYFSETQRNKGNFPGRFSGRQFSNSRSEMNVSTLELGDSALYLCASSYNRDNYGYTFGSGTRLTVV.

This clone was observed a handful of times. This chain joins TRBV6-1 and TRBJ2-3; 12 positions match TRBD2. The V segment lost 3 bases and the J segment 3 bases; nucleotides outside the gene matches: 10. The CDR3 is 18 residues long. Germline loops: CDR1 MNHNS, CDR2 SASEGT. The CDR3 sequence: CASSDRRLAGGKTDTQYF. The CDR3 DNA is TGTGCCAGCAGTGACCGGCGGCTAGCGGGGGGGAAGACAGATACGCAGTATTTT.

This clone came up once. The chain links TRBV5-1 to TRBJ1-3; TRBD1 is a possible D gene (5 bases). CDR1 is SGHRS and CDR2 is YFSETQ in the germline V gene. This CDR3 comprises 14 residues. V was clipped by 2 bases and J by 1 base, with 7 bases between them. The CDR3 here is CASSLGESGNTIYF. The DNA of the CDR3 is TGCGCCAGCAGCTTAGGGGAATCTGGAAACACCATATATTTT.

This sequence joins TRBV19 and TRBJ1-5, with a weak D call TRBD1 (6 bases). This CDR3 contains 15 residues. Germline CDR1 reads LNHDA; CDR2 reads SQIVND (reference sequence). V dropped 6 bases and J dropped 0 bases, with 12 bases sitting between them. CDR3 loop: CASRLDRDSNQPQHF. Here the CDR3 DNA reads TGTGCCAGTAGACTGGACAGAGATAGCAATCAGCCCCAGCATTTT.

This chain links TRBV27 with TRBJ2-7; D remains unclear. Germline V gene data show CDR1 as MNHEY and CDR2 as SMNVEV (reference sequence). With 3 bases removed from V and 2 bases from J, the gap between germline ends came to 8 bases. The CDR3 covers 13 residues. The CDR3 DNA is TGTGCCAGCAGTTTTGCGGTCACCTACGAGCAGTACTTC. Encoded protein: CASSFAVTYEQYF.

The rearrangement links TRBV12-3 or TRBV12-4 to TRBJ1-1, with 8 bases identical to TRBD1. V dropped 3 bases and J dropped 10; count of bases not matched to a gene: 7. CDR3 length: 13 residues. The CDR3, as DNA: TGTGCCAGCAGTTTGGTTTTTGGGACAGGAGCTTTCTTT. Amino acid sequence: CASSLVFGTGAFF.

This sequence joins TRBV12-5 and TRBJ1-2, with 10 nucleotides matching TRBD1. Trimming at V came to 0 bases and at J to 2 bases, leaving 9 bases not matched to a gene. Germline lookup yields CDR1 LGHNT and CDR2 FRNRAP. The CDR3 covers 18 residues. For the CDR3, the DNA is TGTGCTAGTGGTTTGGTACTCCCCGACAGGGGGCAAAACTATGGCTACACCTTC. It translates to CASGLVLPDRGQNYGYTF.

V and J are TRBV5-5 and TRBJ1-1, with a possible D match to TRBD1 (6 bases). Germline V lookup: CDR1 SGHKS, CDR2 YYEKEE (reference sequence). Trimming removed 2 bases at V and 0 bases at J, with 11 bases between. This CDR3 region has 15 residues. The CDR3 region has the DNA TGTGCCAGCAGCTTTCAGACAGGCTTGAACACTGAAGCTTTCTTT. The encoded protein is CASSFQTGLNTEAFF.

The chain combines TRBV7-6 with TRBJ2-7; TRBD1 is a possible D gene (6 bases). The CDR3 is made up of 13 amino acids. Trimming removed 2 bases from V and 2 bases from J, with 7 bases in between. Per germline, CDR1 SGHVS and CDR2 FNYEAQ. CDR3 in amino acids: CASSLTGTYEQYF. The DNA of the CDR3 is TGTGCCAGCAGCTTAACAGGGACCTACGAGCAGTACTTC.

J is TRBJ1-2 and V is TRBV27; D is possibly TRBD1 (6 bases). V gave up 6 bases and J gave up 2 bases, with 16 bases separating them. The germline gives CDR1 MNHEY, CDR2 SMNVEV (reference sequence). This CDR3 has 15 amino acids. Here the CDR3 DNA reads TGTGCCAGCAGACCCTTGGCGGGGGCCAACTATGGCTACACCTTC. It codes for CASRPLAGANYGYTF.

In DNA, the CDR3 is TGCGCCAGCAGTCCGGAATGGGGGCACTCCTACGAGCAGTACTTC. Amino acid sequence: CASSPEWGHSYEQYF. J is TRBJ2-7 and V is TRBV5-1; tentatively, D is TRBD1 (6 bases). Germline CDR1 is SGHRS and CDR2 is YFSETQ. V shed 5 bases and J shed 0 bases, with 15 bases lying between them. The CDR3 sequence is 15 residues long.

The chain links TRBV28 to TRBJ1-1; D not certain. The CDR3 consists of 15 residues. Germline CDR1 MDHEN, CDR2 SYDVKM. The V gene lost 5 bases and the J gene lost 1 base, with 14 bases spanning the gap. The CDR3 reads CASSRHTRGNTEAFF. CDR3 DNA sequence: TGTGCCAGCAGTCGACATACTCGGGGGAACACTGAAGCTTTCTTT. Filled out from reference TRBV28 and TRBJ1-1, the complete variable domain reads DVKVTQSSRYLVKRTGEKVFLECVQDMDHENMFWYRQDPGLGLRLIYFSYDVKMKEKGDIPEGYSVSREKKERFSLILESASTNQTSMYLCASSRHTRGNTEAFFGQGTRLTVV.

This clone was counted a few times. The V and J genes are TRBV6-5 and TRBJ1-3; D perhaps matches TRBD1 (5 bases). CDR3 size: 16 residues. The germline CDR1 and CDR2 sequences are MNHEY and SVGAGI. V was clipped by 0 bases and J by 4 bases, with 13 bases between them. DNA for the CDR3: TGTGCCAGCAGTTACTCGGCGGCAGGGCTAGGAAACACCATATATTTT. Its translation: CASSYSAAGLGNTIYF.

The rearrangement joins TRBV5-4 to TRBJ1-2, with 7 bases that match TRBD1. V shed 3 bases and J 6 bases; nucleotides not matched to a gene: 8. Germline V gives CDR1 SGHNT, CDR2 YYREEE (reference sequence). This CDR3 has 14 residues. The CDR3 spells CASSWDSIGHGYTF. DNA for the CDR3: TGTGCCAGCAGCTGGGACAGCATCGGGCATGGCTACACCTTC.

The chain has TRBV9 and TRBJ2-7; a possible D gene is TRBD1 (6 bases). Looked up from germline, CDR1 is SGDLS and CDR2 is YYNGEE. This CDR3 spans 13 amino acids. The V and J ends lost 2 bases and 7 bases respectively, with 13 bases between them. The CDR3 region has the DNA TGTGCCAGCAGCGTGAGACAGGTCGGTGAGCAGTACTTC. Residues: CASSVRQVGEQYF. The full variable domain, in which reference TRBV9 and TRBJ2-7 provide the parts outside the CDR3, is DSGVTQTPKHLITATGQRVTLRCSPRSGDLSVYWYQQSLDQGLQFLIQYYNGEERAKGNILERFSAQQFPDLHSELNLSSLELGDSALYFCASSVRQVGEQYFGPGTRLTVT.

The chain employs TRBV11-3 and TRBJ2-2; D possibly corresponds to TRBD1 (5 bases). Trimming took 2 bases from V and 1 from J, leaving 8 bases between them. The CDR3 runs 15 residues. Looked up from germline, CDR1 is SGHNT and CDR2 is YENEEA. DNA of the CDR3: TGTGCCAGCAGCTTATCAGGGCGGAACACCGGGGAGCTGTTTTTT. Translation: CASSLSGRNTGELFF.

This clone was recorded a few times. This rearrangement joins TRBV10-1 to TRBJ1-2; D unclear. This CDR3 has 11 amino acids. Germline-derived CDR1 and CDR2 are WNHNN and SYGVQD (reference sequence). V was clipped by 11 bases and J by 4 bases, with 11 bases between them. The CDR3 is CAGRSSYGYTF. For the CDR3, the DNA is TGCGCCGGGAGAAGCAGCTATGGCTACACCTTC.

The chain uses TRBV2 and TRBJ2-7, with D hard to call. This CDR3 is 12 amino acids long. V was clipped by 4 bases and J by 0 bases, with 4 bases between them. The germline V gene has CDR1 SNHLY and CDR2 FYNNEI. The CDR3 DNA is TGTGCCAGCAGTGTCTCCTCCTACGAGCAGTACTTC. Its protein product is CASSVSSYEQYF.

This chain uses TRBV11-2 with TRBJ2-7; possible D gene TRBD2, 6 bases. Germline lookup yields CDR1 SGHAT and CDR2 FQNNGV. V lost 1 base and J 4 bases, leaving 8 bases between the germline ends. This CDR3 region has 13 residues. The CDR3 DNA reads TGTGCCAGCAGCTTAGCCCGGGAGTACGAGCAGTACTTC. As protein: CASSLAREYEQYF.

The chain joins TRBV7-2 to TRBJ2-2; no definite D call. The CDR3 contains 13 residues. The germline V gene encodes CDR1 SGHTA and CDR2 FQGNSA. V dropped 5 bases and J dropped 6 bases, with 10 bases sitting between them. The CDR3 DNA reads as TGTGCCAGCAGCCCCCAGGCCTCCGGGGAGCTGTTTTTT. This sequence encodes CASSPQASGELFF.

The rearrangement links TRBV5-1 to TRBJ2-2; D ambiguous. Germline CDR1 SGHRS, CDR2 YFSETQ. This CDR3 is 12 amino acids long. The germline V and J ends were trimmed by 3 bases and 7 bases, with 7 bases remaining between them. The CDR3: CASSSTVGELFF. DNA for the CDR3: TGCGCCAGCAGCTCCACGGTCGGGGAGCTGTTTTTT.

This rearrangement joins TRBV30 to TRBJ2-6, with TRBD1 matching 11 bases. V lost 7 bases and J lost 2; bases outside the gene matches: 4. Germline V gene data show CDR1 as GTSNPN and CDR2 as SVGIG (reference sequence). The CDR3 has 15 amino acids. The CDR3 DNA reads as TGTGCCTACCGGGACAGGGGGGCTGGGGCCAACGTCCTGACTTTC. It yields the protein CAYRDRGAGANVLTF. Full variable domain (rest looked up from reference TRBV30 and TRBJ2-6): SQTIHQWPATLVQPVGSPLSLECTVEGTSNPNLYWYRQAAGRGLQLLFYSVGIGQISSEVPQNLSASRPQDRQFILSSKKLLLSDSGFYLCAYRDRGAGANVLTFGAGSRLTVL.

The rearrangement uses TRBV5-5 and TRBJ1-5; D gene uncertain. The V end was cut by 5 bases, the J end by 4 bases, with 13 bases between. Germline V lookup: CDR1 SGHKS, CDR2 YYEKEE (reference sequence). CDR3 size: 14 residues. CDR3 region: CASSWSGENQPQHF. In nucleotides, the CDR3 is TGTGCCAGCAGTTGGAGTGGGGAGAATCAGCCCCAGCATTTT.

The chain is built from TRBV6-6 and TRBJ1-6, with D maybe TRBD1 (5 bases). The CDR3 contains 12 residues. V gave up 6 bases and J gave up 6 bases, with 6 bases separating them. Germline assignment: CDR1 MNHNY and CDR2 SVGAGI (reference sequence). The CDR3 nucleotides are TGTGCCAGCAGGGACACTAATTCACCCCTCCACTTT. Translation gives CASRDTNSPLHF.